What follows are 30 T cell receptor beta chains derived from one specimen sequenced in a study of early T cells in non-severe SARS-CoV-2 infection. TCRdb used MiXCR to reprocess the 5' RACE reads, holding one entry per CDR3 protein. The sample contains 25,000 to 30,000 distinct CDR3 sequences, 5.3% of which appear only once. Sequences were obtained from whole blood. Every receptor here comes from an adult who was a healthcare worker with PCR-confirmed SARS-CoV-2 infection or an uninfected control (not recorded which).

This clonotype was found many times. V usage is TRBV24-1 and J usage is TRBJ1-5, with TRBD1 identical over 7 bases. V trimming: 4 bases; J trimming: 3 bases; junction bases outside the gene matches: 5. The CDR3 is 15 residues long. Germline V gives CDR1 KGHDR, CDR2 SFDVKD. CDR3 nucleotide sequence: TGTGCCACCAGTGAACTAACAGGGGACAATCAGCCCCAGCATTTT. This codes for CATSELTGDNQPQHF.

This clonotype was counted ten times or more. This sequence joins TRBV11-1 and TRBJ2-5; 8 bases are shared with TRBD1. The CDR3 extends over 14 amino acids. The ends lost 5 bases at V and 5 bases at J; junction bases unmatched: 7. CDR1 SGHAT and CDR2 FQDESV come from the germline V gene (reference sequence). CDR3 DNA sequence: TGTGCCAGCAGCCAGGGGACAGGCTGGGAGACCCAGTACTTC. Translating gives CASSQGTGWETQYF.

Ten or more counts support this clonotype. The chain couples TRBV4-1 to TRBJ1-5, with D uncertain. The ends were cut back, 1 base at V and 1 base at J, with 5 bases in the middle. The CDR3 sequence is 14 residues long. From germline, CDR1 is MGHRA and CDR2 YSYEKL. In DNA form, the CDR3 reads TGCGCCAGCAGCCAAGTTATGAGCAATCAGCCCCAGCATTTT. It translates to CASSQVMSNQPQHF.

The DNA for the CDR3 is TGTGCCAGCAGTGAATGGGAGAGGTCTGACAATCAGCCCCAGCATTTT. This codes for CASSEWERSDNQPQHF. The V and J genes are TRBV6-1 and TRBJ1-5; D call uncertain. This CDR3 region has 16 residues. The V gene lost 2 bases and the J gene lost 3 bases, with 14 bases spanning the gap. The germline CDR1 and CDR2 sequences are MNHNS and SASEGT.

This clonotype was seen ten or more times. J is TRBJ2-7 and V is TRBV15; D is undetermined. The germline V and J ends were trimmed by 3 bases and 0 bases, with 3 bases remaining between them. Germline-derived CDR1 and CDR2 are LNHNV and YYDKDF (reference sequence). There are 12 residues in the CDR3. The CDR3: CATSRYSYEQYF. CDR3 DNA: TGTGCCACCAGCAGGTACTCCTACGAGCAGTACTTC.

This clonotype was detected many times. The chain combines TRBV5-4 with TRBJ2-3; 8 bases match TRBD1. Trimming cost V 4 bases and J 4 bases; bases outside gene matches: 20. The CDR3 contains 19 residues. The V gene's germline CDR1 is SGHNT and CDR2 YYREEE (reference sequence). The CDR3 loop reads CASSPDRESGPTVADTQYF. In DNA form, the CDR3 reads TGTGCCAGCAGCCCGGACAGGGAGTCGGGGCCCACGGTGGCAGATACGCAGTATTTT.

The rearrangement joins TRBV20-1 to TRBJ2-2; 7 bases align to TRBD2. This CDR3 region has 17 residues. CDR1 and CDR2 from the germline V gene are DFQATT and SNEGSKA (reference sequence). The V and J ends lost 6 bases and 0 bases, in that order; junction bases with no gene match: 13. For the CDR3, the DNA is TGCAGTGCCTACGACGAGCGGGGCGCCGCGAACACCGGGGAGCTGTTTTTT. Its protein product is CSAYDERGAANTGELFF.

The CDR3 region is CSVDRATGNSRDGYTF. CDR3 nucleotides: TGCAGCGTTGACCGGGCAACGGGGAATTCAAGGGATGGCTACACCTTC. The chain is built from TRBV29-1 and TRBJ1-2; D is unclear. The CDR3 loop spans 16 amino acids. The germline CDR1 and CDR2 sequences are SQVTM and ANQGSEA. Trimming removed 3 bases from V and 6 bases from J, with 23 bases in between.

J is TRBJ2-4 and V is TRBV14, with 8 bases matching TRBD2. Trimming at V came to 4 bases and at J to 4 bases, leaving 6 bases not matched to a gene. Germline loops: CDR1 SGHDN, CDR2 FVKESK. This CDR3 has 15 residues. CDR3 loop: CASSPLSGKKNIQYF. The CDR3 nucleotides read TGTGCCAGCAGCCCACTTAGCGGGAAAAAAAACATTCAGTACTTC.

This clonotype was seen ten or more times. V is TRBV19 and J is TRBJ2-7; D is undetermined. Trimming left V 4 bases short and J 3 bases short, with 16 bases between. This CDR3 contains 15 residues. Germline CDR1 reads LNHDA; CDR2 reads SQIVND (reference sequence). The CDR3 reads CASSTWQAGNYEQYF. In DNA, the CDR3 is TGTGCCAGTAGTACGTGGCAGGCCGGTAACTACGAGCAGTACTTC. Using reference TRBV19 and TRBJ2-7 for the parts outside the CDR3, the full variable domain is DGGITQSPKYLFRKEGQNVTLSCEQNLNHDAMYWYRQDPGQGLRLIYYSQIVNDFQKGDIAEGYSVSREKKESFPLTVTSAQKNPTAFYLCASSTWQAGNYEQYFGPGTRLTVT.

By its share, this clonotype is medium-sized (0.01 to 0.1%). This sequence joins TRBV20-1 and TRBJ2-7; TRBD1 aligns across 7 bases. Germline values: CDR1 DFQATT, CDR2 SNEGSKA (reference sequence). After removal of 1 base from V and 2 bases from J, the junction contained 11 bases not matched to a gene. The CDR3 runs to 16 residues. In DNA, the CDR3 is TGCAGTGCTAGAGTCCGACAGGGCAACGCCCCCTACGAGCAGTACTTC. Amino acids: CSARVRQGNAPYEQYF.

This clonotype was counted at least ten times. This sequence joins TRBV30 and TRBJ2-3; D might be TRBD1 (6 bases). This CDR3 comprises 18 residues. Germline CDR1 reads GTSNPN; CDR2 reads SVGIG (reference sequence). V was pared by 3 bases and J by 0 bases, with 22 bases between. CDR3 residues: CAWSLFGGPRGSTDTQYF. CDR3 nucleotide sequence: TGTGCCTGGAGCCTCTTTGGGGGCCCGAGGGGGAGCACAGATACGCAGTATTTT.

This clonotype was found many times. This rearrangement joins TRBV29-1 to TRBJ2-7; 10 bases are shared with TRBD1. Germline V gene lookup returns CDR1 SQVTM and CDR2 ANQGSEA. The ends lost 4 bases at V and 3 bases at J; junction bases unmatched: 3. The CDR3 contains 13 residues. CDR3 sequence: CSVVRTGGYEQYF. In DNA form, the CDR3 reads TGCAGCGTTGTACGGACAGGGGGCTACGAGCAGTACTTC.

Worth noting for this clonotype: Since a much larger clone is just one base distant, this may be a read error. The chain recombines TRBV5-1 with TRBJ2-7, with D perhaps matching TRBD2 (6 bases). V was clipped by 0 bases and J by 3 bases, with 13 bases between them. The CDR3 is made up of 15 amino acids. Germline CDR1 reads SGHRS; CDR2 reads YFSETQ. This CDR3 is CASSLGGNIVYEQYF. CDR3 bases: TGCGCCAGCAGCTTGGGCGGGAACATTGTCTACGAGCAGTACTTC.

In its sample, this clonotype was seen many times. The chain recombines TRBV27 with TRBJ1-5; maybe TRBD1 (6 bases). The germline CDR1 and CDR2 sequences are MNHEY and SMNVEV (reference sequence). V was pared by 3 bases and J by 5 bases, with 11 bases between. The CDR3 extends over 14 amino acids. The CDR3: CASSFQGGDQPQHF. CDR3 in DNA: TGTGCCAGCAGTTTTCAAGGGGGTGATCAGCCCCAGCATTTT.

This clonotype was seen repeatedly, ten times or more. The V gene is TRBV29-1, the J gene TRBJ2-1; no firm D call. V lost 3 bases to trimming and J lost 9 bases, with 12 bases between them. CDR1 is SQVTM, CDR2 ANQGSEA, per germline. The CDR3 extends over 12 amino acids. The CDR3 sequence: CSVERSAAEQFF. CDR3 coding DNA: TGCAGCGTTGAGCGCTCGGCTGCTGAGCAGTTCTTC.

This clonotype was picked up many times. V is TRBV28 and J is TRBJ1-4; D possibly corresponds to TRBD1 (6 bases). Germline V gene lookup returns CDR1 MDHEN and CDR2 SYDVKM. There are 13 residues in the CDR3. V lost 10 bases and J 4 bases, leaving 13 bases between the germline ends. The CDR3 DNA sequence: TGTGCCATCCAGGACAGTCTTAATGAAAAACTGTTTTTT. Translating gives CAIQDSLNEKLFF.

Many counts were recorded for this clonotype. The chain combines TRBV5-1 with TRBJ2-7, with TRBD1 matching over 11 bases. Germline V gives CDR1 SGHRS, CDR2 YFSETQ. Trimming took 2 bases from V and 7 from J; bases not matched to a gene: 2. CDR3 size: 13 residues. The CDR3 DNA is TGCGCCAGCAGCTTTGGGACAGGGGGAGAGCAGTACTTC. It yields the protein CASSFGTGGEQYF.

This clonotype was counted ten times or more. The rearrangement joins TRBV12-3 or TRBV12-4 to TRBJ2-7; D not resolved. This CDR3 contains 11 residues. V lost 1 base, J lost 6 bases, and 4 bases lay in between. The CDR3 DNA reads TGTGCCAGCAGTTTAGGAGGCGAGCAGTACTTC. This gives the protein CASSLGGEQYF.

This clonotype was seen repeatedly, ten times or more. The chain joins TRBV11-1 to TRBJ2-3, with TRBD1 matching 7 bases. In germline, CDR1 is SGHAT, CDR2 FQDESV (reference sequence). The CDR3 has 14 amino acids. After removal of 6 bases from V and 4 bases from J, the junction contained 7 bases not matched to a gene. The CDR3 nucleotides are TGTGCCAGCAGAGCCGGGACAGAATCAGATACGCAGTATTTT. Protein product: CASRAGTESDTQYF. The full variable domain, with the rest looked up from reference TRBV11-1 and TRBJ2-3, is EAEVAQSPRYKITEKSQAVAFWCDPISGHATLYWYRQILGQGPELLVQFQDESVVDDSQLPKDRFSAERLKGVDSTLKIQPAELGDSAMYLCASRAGTESDTQYFGPGTRLTVL.

At least ten counts were recorded for this clonotype. The CDR3 nucleotides are TGCAGTGCTAGAGATTTGGCCGAGGGAGCTTTCTTT. Translation gives CSARDLAEGAFF. The gene calls are TRBV20-1 and TRBJ1-1; D is unclear. Per the germline V gene, CDR1 is DFQATT and CDR2 is SNEGSKA (reference sequence). V lost 0 bases and J lost 10, with 12 bases in between. The CDR3 spans 12 residues.

The table lists this clonotype with many counts. This CDR3 is CASSSPVGEYNEQFF. CDR3 nucleotide sequence: TGTGCCAGCAGCTCCCCTGTTGGGGAGTACAATGAGCAGTTCTTC. The chain carries TRBV7-2 and TRBJ2-1; D possibly corresponds to TRBD2 (5 bases). The CDR3 runs 15 residues. The germline gives CDR1 SGHTA, CDR2 FQGNSA. V dropped 4 bases and J dropped 4 bases, with 14 bases sitting between them.

This clonotype was observed many times. The chain links TRBV24-1 to TRBJ2-3, with D uncertain. The CDR3 has 11 amino acids. Germline V gene sequence: CDR1 KGHDR, CDR2 SFDVKD. V lost 7 bases to trimming and J lost 4 bases, with 5 bases between them. In DNA, the CDR3 is TGTGCCACCAGCCAATCAGATACGCAGTATTTT. Its protein is CATSQSDTQYF.

This clonotype was seen many times. The chain uses TRBV20-1 and TRBJ1-1; maybe TRBD1 (5 bases). With 1 base removed from V and 5 bases from J, the gap between germline ends came to 14 bases. Germline values: CDR1 DFQATT, CDR2 SNEGSKA (reference sequence). The CDR3 totals 14 residues. CDR3 coding DNA: TGCAGTGCTAGAGTCAGCCAGGGTGGAACTGAAGCTTTCTTT. The encoded protein is CSARVSQGGTEAFF.

In its sample, this clonotype was seen many times. The J gene is TRBJ1-2, the V gene TRBV7-6; possible D gene TRBD1, 5 bases. Per germline, CDR1 SGHVS and CDR2 FNYEAQ. The CDR3 extends over 19 amino acids. The V end was cut by 4 bases, the J end by 0 bases, with 24 bases between. The CDR3 sequence is CASSSHYRGRGDANYGYTF. The DNA of the CDR3 is TGTGCCAGCAGCTCACACTACCGCGGGAGGGGCGATGCTAACTATGGCTACACCTTC.

This clonotype showed up many times. This chain joins TRBV29-1 and TRBJ2-7, with TRBD2 as a possible D gene (6 bases). This CDR3 has 12 amino acids. Germline V lookup: CDR1 SQVTM, CDR2 ANQGSEA. V dropped 5 bases and J dropped 6 bases, with 14 bases sitting between them. The CDR3: CSVSTRAGEQYF. Here the CDR3 DNA reads TGCAGCGTTTCGACCCGAGCGGGCGAGCAGTACTTC.

Many counts were recorded for this clonotype. This chain uses TRBV25-1 with TRBJ2-1; the match to TRBD2 covers 11 bases. The CDR3 length is 16 residues. J lost 2 bases, V lost 4 bases, and 4 bases had no gene match. Germline CDR1 is MGHDK and CDR2 is SYGVNS. CDR3 amino acids: CASSASSGRTYNEQFF. CDR3 DNA: TGTGCCAGCAGTGCATCTAGCGGGAGGACCTACAATGAGCAGTTCTTC.

This clonotype appeared many times. The chain links TRBV7-9 to TRBJ2-7; TRBD1 matches at 12 bases. Germline lookup yields CDR1 SEHNR and CDR2 FQNEAQ (reference sequence). The CDR3 has 15 residues. Germline trimming cut 5 bases from V and 1 base from J; bases unmatched to any gene: 3. Here the CDR3 reads CASSTGQGASYEQYF. CDR3 coding DNA: TGTGCCAGCAGCACGGGACAGGGGGCTTCCTACGAGCAGTACTTC.

The table lists this clonotype with many counts. The rearrangement links TRBV27 to TRBJ1-1; D is possibly TRBD1 (5 bases). The germline CDR1 and CDR2 sequences are MNHEY and SMNVEV (reference sequence). Between the trimmed V and J ends, which lost 5 bases and 4 bases, there was a span of 23 bases. The CDR3 runs 17 residues. CDR3 coding DNA: TGTGCCAGCAGTCCCAATCCCCTGACAGAAGTGGGCACTGAAGCTTTCTTT. Residues: CASSPNPLTEVGTEAFF.

This clonotype appeared many times. The genes are TRBV29-1 and TRBJ1-5; weak D call: TRBD1 (5 bases). The CDR3 is made up of 13 amino acids. Trimming took 4 bases from V and 4 from J, leaving 11 bases between them. From germline, CDR1 is SQVTM and CDR2 ANQGSEA. CDR3 DNA: TGCAGCGTTGGGGCAGGGCTTAATCAGCCCCAGCATTTT. The encoded protein is CSVGAGLNQPQHF.